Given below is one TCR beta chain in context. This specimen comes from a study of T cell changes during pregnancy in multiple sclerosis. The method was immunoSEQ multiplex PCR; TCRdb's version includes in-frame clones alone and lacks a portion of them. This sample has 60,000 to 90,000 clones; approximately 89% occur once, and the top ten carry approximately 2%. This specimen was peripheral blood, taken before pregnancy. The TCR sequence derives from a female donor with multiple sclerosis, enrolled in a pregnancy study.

As DNA, the CDR3 is TGTGCCAGCTCACCAGTGGCAGGGGCTGGAAACACCATATATTTT. Translating it yields CASSPVAGAGNTIYF. This chain links TRBV18 with TRBJ1-3, with D possibly matching TRBD1 (6 bases). The CDR3 loop spans 15 amino acids. Trimming left V 2 bases short and J 2 bases short, with 10 bases between. Germline CDR1 and CDR2: KGHSH and LQKENI.